These 17 T cell receptor beta chains were sequenced from one sample in a study of T cells in Graves' hyperthyroidism and ophthalmopathy. Amplification of TCR beta CDR3 regions was performed using RNA transcripts as template. A first-round RT-PCR of the TCR CDR3 used the HTBI primer set. Using its own MiXCR run on the multiplex PCR reads, TCRdb lists one record per CDR3 protein. The table includes more than 500,000 distinct CDR3 sequences, about 43% detected once. The sample taken for sequencing was peripheral blood or thyroid tissue (not recorded which). The receptor set was obtained from an adult woman with Graves' disease, either hyperthyroidism or ophthalmopathy (not recorded which).

The chain carries TRBV2 and TRBJ1-1; D is unresolved. V was cut by 6 bases and J by 1 base, with 9 bases left in between. CDR3 length equals 13 residues. Germline CDR1 and CDR2: SNHLY and FYNNEI. As DNA, the CDR3 is TGTGCCAGCAGAGCCCAACGGAACACTGAAGCTTTCTTT. It yields the protein CASRAQRNTEAFF.

The J gene is TRBJ1-4, the V gene TRBV5-1; no clear D gene. V was trimmed by 0 bases and J by 10 bases, leaving 13 bases between them. The CDR3 is made up of 14 amino acids. Germline lookup yields CDR1 SGHRS and CDR2 YFSETQ. CDR3 sequence reads: CASSLDRRGRKLFF. The CDR3 DNA reads as TGCGCCAGCAGCTTGGATCGGCGTGGCAGAAAACTGTTTTTT.

Comment on this clonotype: No DNA is shown, since the ends of the CDR3 on it are uncertain; the CDR3 is the one TCRdb lists. The V gene is TRBV11-2, the J gene TRBJ2-2; the table's D call, TRBD2, was not checked against the DNA. The CDR3 sequence runs 14 residues, both termini included. CDR1 is SGHAT, CDR2 FQNNGV, per germline. CDR3 protein: CASSFWGLTGSCFF.

In this sample, this clonotype turned up a few times. This chain joins TRBV19 and TRBJ2-1; 10 nucleotides align to TRBD2. Looked up from germline, CDR1 is LNHDA and CDR2 is SQIVND (reference sequence). V dropped 6 bases and J dropped 8; count of bases not matched to a gene: 7. The CDR3 has 14 residues. The CDR3 coding sequence is TGTGCCAGTAGCAAACTAGCGGGGTATGATGAGCAGTTCTTC. The encoded protein is CASSKLAGYDEQFF.

This clonotype has ten or more counts. The V call is TRBV11-2, the J call TRBJ2-2, with D hard to call. This CDR3 contains 13 residues. From germline, CDR1 is SGHAT and CDR2 FQNNGV. V lost 5 bases and J lost 8, with 12 bases in between. CDR3 coding DNA: TGTGCCAGCAGCCACTGGCTATGGGGGGAGCTGTTTTTT. Protein product: CASSHWLWGELFF.

This clonotype was seen only once. The chain couples TRBV2 to TRBJ1-5; possible D gene TRBD1, 6 bases. Trimming took 4 bases from V and 0 from J, leaving 10 bases between them. Per the germline V gene, CDR1 is SNHLY and CDR2 is FYNNEI. CDR3 length: 15 residues. The CDR3 is CASSGDRHSNQPQHF. Written as DNA, the CDR3 is TGTGCCAGCAGTGGCGACAGGCATAGCAATCAGCCCCAGCATTTT. The full variable domain, its missing parts supplied by reference TRBV2 and TRBJ1-5, is EPEVTQTPSHQVTQMGQEVILRCVPISNHLYFYWYRQILGQKVEFLVSFYNNEISEKSEIFDDQFSVERPDGSNFTLKIRSTKLEDSAMYFCASSGDRHSNQPQHFGDGTRLSIL.

The rearrangement uses TRBV2 and TRBJ2-7, with 8 bases lining up with TRBD1. The ends lost 5 bases at V and 3 bases at J; junction bases unmatched: 6. This CDR3 has 14 residues. The V gene's germline CDR1 is SNHLY and CDR2 FYNNEI. DNA for the CDR3: TGTGCCAGCAGTACGACAGGGGTCATCTACGAGCAGTACTTC. Translating it yields CASSTTGVIYEQYF.

This clonotype was counted a few times. This chain connects TRBV3-1 to TRBJ1-1; D gene ambiguous. Per the germline V gene, CDR1 is LGHDT and CDR2 is YNNKEL (reference sequence). Trimming removed 4 bases from V and 2 bases from J, with 8 bases in between. This CDR3 spans 13 amino acids. CDR3 nucleotides: TGTGCCAGCAGCCCCCTCCTTAACACTGAAGCTTTCTTT. Translated: CASSPLLNTEAFF. Full variable domain (rest looked up from reference TRBV3-1 and TRBJ1-1): DTAVSQTPKYLVTQMGNDKSIKCEQNLGHDTMYWYKQDSKKFLKIMFSYNNKELIINETVPNRFSPKSPDKAHLNLHINSLELGDSAVYFCASSPLLNTEAFFGQGTRLTVV.

The CDR3 DNA reads as TGCGCCAGCAGCTCGGACAGGGGCGAGCAGTACTTC. This gives the protein CASSSDRGEQYF. The rearrangement uses TRBV5-1 and TRBJ2-7; 9 nucleotides agree with TRBD1. The germline V gene has CDR1 SGHRS and CDR2 YFSETQ. The CDR3 is 12 residues long. V shed 3 bases, J shed 6 bases, and the junction held 1 base outside the gene matches.

V usage is TRBV28 and J usage is TRBJ2-7; perhaps TRBD2 as D (5 bases). Germline assignment: CDR1 MDHEN and CDR2 SYDVKM. V was shortened by 4 bases and J by 5 bases, with 12 bases between the two germline ends. This CDR3 is 13 amino acids long. The CDR3 loop is CASSSDVGDEQYF. The DNA for the CDR3 is TGTGCCAGCAGTTCCGACGTCGGGGACGAGCAGTACTTC.

This clonotype was counted ten times or more. The rearrangement links TRBV29-1 to TRBJ2-2; a weak D match, TRBD1 (5 bases). CDR3 length: 12 residues. Germline V gives CDR1 SQVTM, CDR2 ANQGSEA. Trimming took 7 bases from V and 5 from J, leaving 11 bases between them. The CDR3 DNA sequence: TGCAGCGCCCCGACAGCTACCGGGGAGCTGTTTTTT. This codes for CSAPTATGELFF.

This sequence joins TRBV20-1 and TRBJ1-6; TRBD1 is a possible D gene (5 bases). With 7 bases removed from V and 8 bases from J, the gap between germline ends came to 12 bases. The CDR3 extends over 12 amino acids. The germline gives CDR1 DFQATT, CDR2 SNEGSKA (reference sequence). Here the CDR3 reads CSVGTNDSPLHF. The CDR3 DNA is TGCAGTGTAGGGACCAACGATTCACCCCTCCACTTT.

This clonotype has more than one count but fewer than ten. CDR3 loop: CASALQGQETQYF. As DNA, the CDR3 is TGTGCCAGCGCACTACAGGGGCAAGAGACCCAGTACTTC. V usage is TRBV7-2 and J usage is TRBJ2-5; 7 bases map to TRBD1. CDR1 is SGHTA, CDR2 FQGNSA, per germline. The CDR3 consists of 13 residues. V lost 8 bases, J lost 2 bases, and 5 bases stayed unmatched.

This clonotype was seen a handful of times. The chain uses TRBV2 and TRBJ1-1; D uncertain. CDR1 and CDR2 (germline): SNHLY, FYNNEI. V shed 6 bases and J shed 4 bases, with 9 bases lying between them. The CDR3 sequence is 12 residues long. The CDR3, as DNA: TGTGCCAGCAGGGGATTGGGCACTGAAGCTTTCTTT. Translated, it gives CASRGLGTEAFF.

This clonotype was recorded only once. This rearrangement joins TRBV12-3 or TRBV12-4 to TRBJ1-1; D might be TRBD1 (5 bases). CDR3 length: 13 amino acids. V was pared by 3 bases and J by 3 bases, with 8 bases between. The CDR3 spells CASSFGAHTEAFF. DNA of the CDR3: TGTGCCAGCAGTTTCGGGGCTCACACTGAAGCTTTCTTT.

A note on this clonotype: One end of the junction does not line up with germline, which may come from a read error. The J gene is TRBJ1-5, the V gene TRBV10-2; no reliable D call. From germline, CDR1 is WSHSY and CDR2 SAAADI. CDR3 size: 14 residues. DNA of the CDR3: TGCGCCATCAGTGATGAAGACGAGTATCAGCCCCAGCATTTT. Its translation is CAISDEDEYQPQHF.

The chain couples TRBV25-1 to TRBJ1-6; D might be TRBD1 (5 bases). The CDR3 contains 16 residues. Germline-derived CDR1 and CDR2 are MGHDK and SYGVNS. V gave up 3 bases and J gave up 4 bases, with 13 bases separating them. The CDR3 region is CASSEGTRVYNSPLHF. In nucleotides, the CDR3 is TGTGCCAGCAGTGAGGGAACCAGGGTATATAATTCACCCCTCCACTTT.